This record looks at one T cell receptor (beta chain) sequence and its context. The method was immunoSEQ multiplex PCR; TCRdb's version includes in-frame clones alone and lacks a portion of them. The sample includes fewer than 25,000 clones, 60% to 85% of them seen just once. Deletions cut 7 bases from V and 9 bases from J, with 13 bases between. The germline V gene encodes CDR1 MNHEY and CDR2 SMNVEV (reference sequence). There are 12 residues in the CDR3. This specimen belongs to a study of glioma-infiltrating T cells after dendritic cell vaccination. Study in general: Patients had newly diagnosed or recurrent glioblastoma and received dendritic cell vaccines. Dendritic cell vaccine was injected intradermally three times, biweekly.

V usage is TRBV27 and J usage is TRBJ2-1; a weak D match, TRBD1 (6 bases). The sequence was collected from a human donor with glioblastoma. This material consisted of blood, taken before dendritic cell vaccination. In DNA form, the CDR3 reads TGTGCCAGCAAATTCCGAGGGGGTGAGCAGTTCTTC. This gives the protein CASKFRGGEQFF.